The present entry profiles one T cell receptor beta chain with its context. Which antigen it targets is not known. There are no base qualities to consult, and no much larger clone falls within one base. This record belongs to a study of cytomegalovirus exposure and HLA in healthy donors (dated by TCRdb to about 2017). General notes on the study: According to an earlier analysis of several hundred of the donors, 150 million to 200 million T cells yielded 117 million unique TCR beta sequences and about 300 Gb of sequence data. An early release covering just under 650 HLA-typed donors comprised about 300 gigabases of sequencing data and 65 million to 100 million unique TCR sequences. Of the 350 to 400 genotyped donors, approximately 82% fell in the genetic ancestry cluster associated with self-reported Caucasian donors. The study aimed to test whether cataloging public T cell receptors could reveal signatures of past pathogen exposure. Using immunosequencing, the study profiled T cell repertoires from about 620 subjects and related those repertoires to cytomegalovirus serostatus. In addition to the first cohort of about 650 subjects, a separate validation cohort of 120 different subjects was used. High-throughput TCR immunosequencing, statistical association of individual TCRs with disease status, and machine learning were combined to predict cytomegalovirus infection status. To study patterns of TCR occurrence, a later analysis re-analyzed previously published TCR beta repertoires from 600 to 750 donors and added high-resolution HLA genotyping. Rather than drawing on any new phenotypic data, the later analysis identified candidate immune exposures from TCR beta sequences and the way those sequences occurred across donors. An earlier analysis of approximately 640 of the donors applied high-throughput TCR beta sequencing to assess whether each TCR beta V gene segment acted as functional or pseudogenic. Alongside the repertoire data, information on donor age, sex, ethnicity and CMV serostatus was compiled. A later genetic analysis took genome-wide SNP genotypes for 398 of the 666 donors and used that subset as a discovery cohort. All discovery cohort repertoires had been generated using a single sequencing platform. HLA typing included class I and class II loci at four-digit resolution. Typing coverage differed by locus: A, B, C, DRB1 and DQB1 were typed in about 629-630 donors, DQA1 in about 510, DPA1 in approximately 610, and DPB1 in 450 to 480. Several DR-DQ haplotypes were handled as single units for association and clustering because linkage in the cohort was strong. Among 398 genotyped donors of the cohort, an average of roughly 230,000 unique TCR beta nucleotide sequences was sequenced per donor, of which about 18% were non-productive.

Points the paper makes about the study in general: A further reported finding was that TCR beta sequences accurately predicted the HLA-A and HLA-B alleles for most subjects in the first cohort. According to a later analysis, parvovirus B19, influenza, CMV and Epstein-Barr virus appeared linked to several top co-occurrence clusters. The earlier analysis of about 600 of the donors excluded roughly 16 rarely observed V segments, including chromosome 9 orphons, because counts were too low. Roughly uniform sequencing depth across donors was assumed in presence/absence analyses, although this assumption may not hold. Strong co-occurrence of HLA alleles, especially DR and DQ, made assigning TCR associations to individual alleles difficult. Linkage disequilibrium might explain the correlated functional status among segregating V segments, but an unknown experimental factor could not be excluded. The sequencing pipeline was judged likely to have produced a cluster of highly shared sequence variants as a technical artifact. According to a later genetic analysis, donors in an Asian-associated ancestry cluster had fewer N-insertions in productive TCRs than the roughly 660-donor mean. Immune exposure information for the cohort was limited to CMV serostatus. The cohort was sequenced for TCR beta chains only, and without alpha or paired-chain data the features that could be detected were limited. A later analysis associated 15,000 or so TCR beta sequences with specific HLA alleles at a false discovery rate of 0.05. In a later analysis, TCR association rates were found to vary across HLA loci, with the most associated TCRs seen for DRB1 alleles and the fewest for HLA-C alleles. Cytomegalovirus status was reported to be diagnosed by the classifier with high specificity and sensitivity in both the original and validation cohorts. Because HLA typing was unavailable for some donors at each locus, only the typed subset was used in association tests. Most CMV-associated TCR beta chains appeared to be HLA-restricted in a later analysis, and the HLA associations seemed to be driven largely by CMV exposure. In an earlier analysis of several hundred of the donors, most TCR beta V segments were observed in productive rearrangements about 87% or about 30% of the time, broadly matching IMGT annotations. Some IMGT-functional V segments, including TRBV6-2 and TRBV6-3, could not be distinguished by the 87-base-pair reads and were therefore excluded. The study gave a list of about 170 TCR beta chains associated with cytomegalovirus. A later analysis found that HLA-associated TCR beta chains were more clonally expanded and had lower generation probabilities than equally common non-associated chains. Most TCR sequences were seen in very few donors, while some public TCRs were found in many individuals. An association between a missense DCLRE1C variant and V-gene and J-gene trimming of TCR beta chains was found in a later genetic analysis and replicated in an independent cohort. It was suggested by the authors that the approach could potentially be generalized to other disease states and immunological phenotypes. In vitro tests confirmed that a few of the cytomegalovirus-associated TCR beta chains recognize cytomegalovirus antigens.

In total, just over 650 healthy bone marrow donors made up the cohort. At the time of sampling, every cohort member was nominally healthy, though immune exposures that went unrecorded were likely present. The donor was CMV seronegative and belonged to the group of 352 seronegative cohort members. Each donor provided a peripheral blood sample, and peripheral blood mononuclear cells were used for TCR beta sequencing. The Qiagen DNeasy Blood Extraction Kit was used to extract genomic DNA from the blood cell samples. Libraries were prepared through the immunoSEQ multiplex PCR assay. The multiplex PCR relied on a mix of 60 forward primers for TCR Vbeta segments and 13 reverse primers for TCR Jbeta segments. The CDR3 region of rearranged TCR beta genes was amplified from genomic DNA with a multiplex PCR assay. On the Illumina HiSeq System, the amplified TCR beta libraries were sequenced as 87-base-pair reads. From the authors' description of their analysis: A later analysis counted tens of millions of unique TCR beta chains across the 550 to 750 repertoires, and 9.5 million to 11 million of these chains were shared by at least two donors. To remove PCR and sequencing errors, raw reads were error-corrected and collapsed into unique sequences using a nearest-neighbor algorithm that merged closely related sequences. V, D and J gene segments were assigned by aligning CDR3 sequences to IMGT reference sequences. For a sequence to be retained, a match of at least six nucleotides to both a V gene segment and a J gene segment was required. A rearrangement was called productive if the CDR3 had no stop codons and remained in frame with V and J, and every other rearrangement was called non-productive. Following IMGT convention, CDR3 was defined as the stretch from the second conserved V-encoded cysteine to the conserved J-encoded phenylalanine. The earlier analysis of some 550 of the donors excluded any sequence lacking an unambiguous match to a single V gene segment. In an earlier analysis of approximately 610 of the donors, V segments were called functional above 56.7% productive rearrangements and were called segregating when the between-donor standard deviation exceeded 5%. A statistical classification framework was built for diagnosing cytomegalovirus status from the catalog of TCR beta chain sequences. In a later analysis, TCR nucleotide sequences were compared against IMGT/GENE-DB human TR gene sequences so that V and J genes could be assigned. The TCRdist pipeline was used in a later analysis to assign CDR3 sequences and most-parsimonious VDJ recombination scenarios. In a later analysis, each TCR beta chain was defined by its CDR3 amino acid sequence together with its V-gene family, and reads lacking a unique V-gene family were excluded. In a later analysis, approximately 640 highly shared, low-generation-probability nucleotide sequences were removed to address suspected cross-contamination and a sequencing artifact. For each public chain, a later analysis derived a clonal expansion index from normalized ranks of inferred template counts within each repertoire. A later analysis computed generation probabilities with a VDJ recombination model fitted to out-of-frame rearrangements, and checked the results against IGoR. In a later analysis, hypergeometric tests were used to score TCR-TCR, TCR-HLA and TCR-CMV co-occurrence, with a repertoire-size bias correction applied to TCR pairs. False discovery rates were estimated in a later analysis by permuting HLA or CMV assignments 20 times. In a later analysis, co-occurring TCRs were grouped using DBSCAN, with TCRdist sequence similarity added in when clustering inside HLA-allele-positive subsets. Repertoires with fewer than 30,000 or more than 120,000 public chains were left out of co-occurrence clustering, as were a handful of repertoires with anomalous nucleotide sharing. TCRdb took this table from immuneACCESS and kept in-frame rearrangements with V and J called. Such tables lack part of the clones; where checked against another copy, unresolved V genes explain under half of the gap, and the rest is unexplained. D and trimming come from the DNA, and the V and J calls and clone size come from that table. The sample table contains about 43,000 clones; only one count was recorded for 77% of them. Roughly 1.4% of the sample belongs to the ten largest clones.

CDR1 is given as SEHNR and CDR2 as FQNEAQ, both from the germline V gene (reference sequence). V trim: 7 bases; J trim: 2 bases; unmatched bases: 7. Including cysteine and phenylalanine, the CDR3 has 14 amino acids. Left in the record is the CDR3 DNA by itself, 42 bases read in frame from the first base. This chain joins TRBV7-9 to TRBJ1-1; 7 central bases correspond to TRBD1. The TCR originated in a man aged 25-45 years in good health and CMV-seronegative. The sequencing sample was made of PBMCs. The sequenced DNA: TGTGCCAGCATCCCCCGGGACAGCAACACTGAAGCTTTCTTT. Its amino acids are CASIPRDSNTEAFF.